Listed here is a single T cell receptor beta chain. The sample belongs to a study of blood T cell repertoires in COVID-19. Only in-frame clones appear in the TCRdb table, and some are missing; sequencing was by immunoSEQ multiplex PCR. In the table there are 200,000 to 250,000 clones, 70% to 90% of which are singletons. CDR1 is LNHDA, CDR2 SQIVND, per germline (reference sequence). Trimming pared 11 bases from V and 0 bases from J, leaving 17 bases between. The CDR3 is 16 amino acids. This chain joins TRBV19 and TRBJ2-6; tentative D call: TRBD2 (6 bases). The receptor comes from a man aged 30 to 45 who had recovered from COVID-19. Sample: PBMCs or T cells enriched from blood (not recorded which). CDR3 bases: TGTGCCTCGATAGGCGGGGCTCTCTCTGGGGCCAACGTCCTGACTTTC. Amino acids: CASIGGALSGANVLTF.